The 29 T cell receptor beta chains given below trace back to one sample, sequenced in a study of OX40 agonist ivuxolimab in advanced cancers. Assay: immunoSEQ multiplex PCR; the TCRdb copy retains only in-frame clones and omits some. The table lists roughly 53,000 clones, around nine tenths of them singletons, with about 1.6% in the top ten. The sequencing here drew on CD4+ or CD8+ T cells sorted from blood, taken in a trial of the OX40 agonist ivuxolimab. The receptors here all came from an adult with an advanced solid tumor such as melanoma, head and neck, liver or kidney cancer.

This clone was observed a handful of times. The chain has TRBV30 and TRBJ1-3, with D possibly TRBD1 on 5 matching bases. The CDR3 length is 14 residues. Between the trimmed V and J ends, which lost 2 bases and 0 bases, there was a span of 8 bases. Germline V gives CDR1 GTSNPN, CDR2 SVGIG (reference sequence). The DNA for the CDR3 is TGTGCCTGGAGTTACGGACACTCTGGAAACACCATATATTTT. Translated, it gives CAWSYGHSGNTIYF.

The chain has TRBV30 and TRBJ1-2, with TRBD1 as a possible D gene (5 bases). The CDR3 totals 13 residues. The V end was cut by 2 bases, the J end by 4 bases, with 11 bases between. The germline V gene encodes CDR1 GTSNPN and CDR2 SVGIG (reference sequence). The CDR3 is CAWSWAGSYGYTF. DNA of the CDR3: TGTGCCTGGAGTTGGGCAGGGTCCTATGGCTACACCTTC.

In its sample, this clone was seen once. The chain couples TRBV2 to TRBJ1-2, with D perhaps TRBD1 (5 bases). Germline V gene sequence: CDR1 SNHLY, CDR2 FYNNEI. V was pared by 5 bases and J by 3 bases, with 13 bases between. The CDR3 totals 14 residues. The CDR3 region has the DNA TGTGCCAGCAGTCCCCAACGGGGGGACTATGGCTACACCTTC. Its translation: CASSPQRGDYGYTF.

This sequence joins TRBV6-1 and TRBJ2-7; D is unclear. Germline CDR1 MNHNS, CDR2 SASEGT. The germline V and J ends were trimmed by 5 bases and 4 bases, with 6 bases remaining between them. The CDR3 sequence is 11 residues long. The CDR3 DNA reads as TGTGCCAGCAGTTCCCCTTACGAGCAGTACTTC. Translating gives CASSSPYEQYF.

This clone was counted a single time. The rearrangement links TRBV4-1 to TRBJ1-2, with D unresolved. The CDR3 covers 16 residues. V lost 5 bases and J 1 base, leaving 17 bases between the germline ends. Per germline, CDR1 MGHRA and CDR2 YSYEKL. The CDR3 bases are TGCGCCAGCAGCGCAGGAGGGAGCAGGCTTAACTATGGCTACACCTTC. Encoded protein: CASSAGGSRLNYGYTF.

The rearrangement uses TRBV2 and TRBJ1-1, with D possibly being TRBD1 (5 bases). Trimming cost V 6 bases and J 0 bases, with 11 bases left between them. The germline gives CDR1 SNHLY, CDR2 FYNNEI. The CDR3 has 14 amino acids. The CDR3: CASSHRQMNTEAFF. CDR3 sequence (DNA): TGTGCCAGCAGCCACAGACAGATGAACACTGAAGCTTTCTTT.

This chain connects TRBV2 to TRBJ2-1; 8 bases align to TRBD2. V shed 2 bases and J 8 bases; nucleotides not matched to a gene: 5. Germline V gives CDR1 SNHLY, CDR2 FYNNEI. The CDR3 is 14 amino acids. The CDR3 DNA reads as TGTGCCAGCAGTGAAATACTAGCGGCCCATGAGCAGTTCTTC. Translating it yields CASSEILAAHEQFF.

The CDR3 here is CASSILLGQRGQPQHF. As DNA, the CDR3 is TGTGCCAGTAGTATACTTTTGGGACAGCGGGGTCAGCCCCAGCATTTT. The chain recombines TRBV19 with TRBJ1-5, with 7 bases aligning to TRBD1. V was pared by 2 bases and J by 6 bases, with 10 bases of the junction left unmatched. Germline V gene lookup returns CDR1 LNHDA and CDR2 SQIVND (reference sequence). This CDR3 comprises 16 residues.

This chain uses TRBV14 with TRBJ1-1; 9 nucleotides align to TRBD1. The CDR3 runs to 15 residues. V was pared by 2 bases and J by 1 base, with 2 bases of the junction left unmatched. Germline CDR1 is SGHDN and CDR2 is FVKESK. The CDR3 sequence is CASSQRQGGNTEAFF. In nucleotides, the CDR3 is TGTGCCAGCAGCCAAAGACAGGGGGGGAACACTGAAGCTTTCTTT.

This clone appeared a few times. This CDR3 is also generated by other DNA sequences in the sample. The J gene is TRBJ2-5, the V gene TRBV7-3, with TRBD2 identical over 8 bases. There are 15 residues in the CDR3. The V gene's germline CDR1 is SGHTA and CDR2 FQGTGA. Trimming took 3 bases from V and 5 from J; bases not matched to a gene: 8. The DNA for the CDR3 is TGTGCCAGCAGCTTCGAAGCGGGAGTTCGGGAGACCCAGTACTTC. Encoded protein: CASSFEAGVRETQYF.

The CDR3 DNA sequence: TGCAGTGCTAGTGGGGGGGAGCAGTACTTC. Protein: CSASGGEQYF. V gene TRBV20-1 combines with J gene TRBJ2-7; TRBD2 might be the D (6 bases). The CDR3 has 10 amino acids. Trimming shortened V by 3 bases and J by 7 bases, and 7 bases separated the two germline ends. From germline, CDR1 is DFQATT and CDR2 SNEGSKA (reference sequence).

The genes are TRBV5-1 and TRBJ2-3, with 8 bases that match TRBD2. V gave up 5 bases and J gave up 0 bases; unmatched junction bases: 5. Germline V gives CDR1 SGHRS, CDR2 YFSETQ. CDR3 length: 15 amino acids. Here the CDR3 reads CASRVWTSSTDTQYF. In DNA, the CDR3 is TGCGCCAGCAGGGTATGGACTAGCAGCACAGATACGCAGTATTTT.

This chain connects TRBV29-1 to TRBJ2-1; 10 bases map to TRBD2. Germline-derived CDR1 and CDR2 are SQVTM and ANQGSEA. This CDR3 region has 16 residues. Unmatched junction bases numbered 11, after V lost 7 bases and J lost 2 bases. The CDR3 loop is CSASGLAGATYNEQFF. In DNA, the CDR3 is TGCAGCGCTTCCGGCCTAGCGGGGGCTACCTACAATGAGCAGTTCTTC.

V is TRBV6-1 and J is TRBJ2-7; D ambiguous. V lost 2 bases and J lost 4, with 3 bases in between. Germline-derived CDR1 and CDR2 are MNHNS and SASEGT. This CDR3 is built from 11 residues. CDR3 amino acids: CASSEMYEQYF. The CDR3 DNA reads TGTGCCAGCAGTGAAATGTACGAGCAGTACTTC.

The chain employs TRBV11-2 and TRBJ1-1; D not certain. CDR1 and CDR2 from the germline V gene are SGHAT and FQNNGV. Between the trimmed V and J ends, which lost 6 bases and 0 bases, there was a span of 11 bases. CDR3 length: 14 amino acids. The CDR3 spells CASSFGHLNTEAFF. The CDR3, as DNA: TGTGCCAGCAGTTTCGGGCACCTGAACACTGAAGCTTTCTTT.

This clone was detected once. J is TRBJ2-3 and V is TRBV29-1, with D possibly called TRBD1 or TRBD2 (7 bases each). CDR1 and CDR2 (germline): SQVTM, ANQGSEA. V shed 5 bases and J shed 2 bases, with 14 bases lying between them. The CDR3 covers 14 residues. In DNA, the CDR3 is TGCAGCGTTCGTCAGGGGGGGCCCACAGATACGCAGTATTTT. Protein sequence: CSVRQGGPTDTQYF.

The genes are TRBV6-1 and TRBJ1-5; the match to TRBD1 covers 8 bases. This CDR3 comprises 15 residues. V lost 3 bases and J lost 6; bases outside the gene matches: 7. Germline V gene data show CDR1 as MNHNS and CDR2 as SASEGT. The CDR3 nucleotides are TGTGCCAGCAGTGAGATACAGGGGGGTAGTCAGCCCCAGCATTTT. Encoded protein: CASSEIQGGSQPQHF.

J is TRBJ2-7 and V is TRBV6-6; D not resolved. V was pared by 0 bases and J by 0 bases, with 6 bases between. This CDR3 is built from 14 residues. Germline CDR1 is MNHNY and CDR2 is SVGAGI (reference sequence). The CDR3 spells CASSYSRSSYEQYF. The CDR3, as DNA: TGTGCCAGCAGTTACTCGAGAAGCTCCTACGAGCAGTACTTC.

The chain's CDR3 is CASSTRGYNEQFF. CDR3 nucleotide sequence: TGTGCCAGCAGCACCCGGGGCTACAATGAGCAGTTCTTC. J is TRBJ2-1 and V is TRBV5-4, with D perhaps TRBD2 (5 bases). Trimming left V 4 bases short and J 3 bases short, with 8 bases between. This CDR3 has 13 residues. Germline values: CDR1 SGHNT, CDR2 YYREEE (reference sequence).

The V call is TRBV7-9, the J call TRBJ1-2, with D perhaps TRBD1 (5 bases). Trimming cost V 5 bases and J 8 bases, with 12 bases left between them. The CDR3 runs 12 residues. CDR1 is SEHNR and CDR2 is FQNEAQ in the germline V gene (reference sequence). CDR3 protein: CASSDTGNGYTF. CDR3 sequence (DNA): TGTGCCAGCAGCGACACAGGAAACGGCTACACCTTC.

The rearrangement joins TRBV6-5 to TRBJ1-4, with D unclear. This CDR3 has 15 amino acids. Germline V lookup: CDR1 MNHEY, CDR2 SVGAGI. V was clipped by 2 bases and J by 0 bases, with 7 bases between them. The CDR3 DNA is TGTGCCAGCAGTTACGACGGAGCAACTAATGAAAAACTGTTTTTT. This translates into CASSYDGATNEKLFF.

This clone was recorded once. The chain recombines TRBV5-3 with TRBJ1-1; D is perhaps TRBD1 (6 bases). TRBV5-3 is noted as an ORF with a role that remains uncertain. The CDR3 has 14 residues. Trimming pared 8 bases from V and 8 bases from J, leaving 22 bases between. The CDR3, as DNA: TGTGCCAGCAGCCAGGTGGCCAGGGGCGAGGAAGCTTTCTTT. Its protein is CASSQVARGEEAFF.

This chain links TRBV5-1 with TRBJ2-2, with TRBD1 identical over 8 bases. CDR3 length equals 16 residues. Per the germline V gene, CDR1 is SGHRS and CDR2 is YFSETQ. V gave up 0 bases and J gave up 2 bases; unmatched junction bases: 3. The CDR3 sequence: CASSLVGTGNTGELFF. CDR3 nucleotide sequence: TGCGCCAGCAGCTTGGTCGGGACAGGTAACACCGGGGAGCTGTTTTTT.

The CDR3: CAIRAGGQGPYEQYF. Written as DNA, the CDR3 is TGTGCCATCAGGGCGGGGGGACAGGGGCCATACGAGCAGTACTTC. The chain has TRBV10-3 and TRBJ2-7; 10 positions agree with TRBD1. The CDR3 covers 15 residues. V gave up 6 bases and J gave up 4 bases; unmatched junction bases: 9. Looked up from germline, CDR1 is ENHRY and CDR2 is SYGVKD.

The chain recombines TRBV7-3 with TRBJ2-5; 10 bases agree with TRBD1. The CDR3 is made up of 15 amino acids. V dropped 4 bases and J dropped 4; count of bases not matched to a gene: 6. Germline CDR1 and CDR2: SGHTA and FQGTGA. This chain's CDR3 is CASSSSGQGLETQYF. The CDR3 bases are TGTGCCAGCAGCTCGTCGGGACAGGGGCTAGAGACCCAGTACTTC.

This clone appeared a single time. CDR3 loop: CASSATGQQVDTQYF. The DNA for the CDR3 is TGTGCCAGCAGCGCAACGGGACAGCAGGTAGATACGCAGTATTTT. The chain carries TRBV5-5 and TRBJ2-3; 7 bases agree with TRBD1. Germline V CDR1 and CDR2: SGHKS, YYEKEE (reference sequence). CDR3 length equals 15 residues. Trimming removed 4 bases from V and 5 bases from J; junction bases left unmatched: 10. Using reference TRBV5-5 and TRBJ2-3 for the parts outside the CDR3, the full variable domain is DAGVTQSPTHLIKTRGQQVTLRCSPISGHKSVSWYQQVLGQGPQFIFQYYEKEERGRGNFPDRFSARQFPNYSSELNVNALLLGDSALYLCASSATGQQVDTQYFGPGTRLTVL.

The V and J genes are TRBV6-6 and TRBJ1-5; D uncertain. Germline values: CDR1 MNHNY, CDR2 SVGAGI (reference sequence). The CDR3 extends over 15 amino acids. Trimming took 0 bases from V and 3 from J, leaving 9 bases between them. CDR3 DNA sequence: TGTGCCAGCAGTTACTCGGCGGGCACCAATCAGCCCCAGCATTTT. Its translation is CASSYSAGTNQPQHF.

V is TRBV7-9 and J is TRBJ2-2; 8 positions match TRBD1. Germline V lookup: CDR1 SEHNR, CDR2 FQNEAQ (reference sequence). The CDR3 consists of 16 residues. V gave up 5 bases and J gave up 0 bases; unmatched junction bases: 5. The CDR3 is CASSLRQGTNTGELFF. The CDR3 DNA reads TGTGCCAGCAGCCTCCGACAGGGGACGAACACCGGGGAGCTGTTTTTT.

V usage is TRBV13 and J usage is TRBJ1-2; possibly TRBD1 for D (6 bases). The V gene's germline CDR1 is PRHDT and CDR2 FYEKMQ (reference sequence). V dropped 4 bases and J dropped 3 bases, with 9 bases sitting between them. This CDR3 is built from 13 residues. CDR3 DNA sequence: TGTGCCAGCAGCTCCAGGGGATACTATGGCTACACCTTC. It specifies CASSSRGYYGYTF.